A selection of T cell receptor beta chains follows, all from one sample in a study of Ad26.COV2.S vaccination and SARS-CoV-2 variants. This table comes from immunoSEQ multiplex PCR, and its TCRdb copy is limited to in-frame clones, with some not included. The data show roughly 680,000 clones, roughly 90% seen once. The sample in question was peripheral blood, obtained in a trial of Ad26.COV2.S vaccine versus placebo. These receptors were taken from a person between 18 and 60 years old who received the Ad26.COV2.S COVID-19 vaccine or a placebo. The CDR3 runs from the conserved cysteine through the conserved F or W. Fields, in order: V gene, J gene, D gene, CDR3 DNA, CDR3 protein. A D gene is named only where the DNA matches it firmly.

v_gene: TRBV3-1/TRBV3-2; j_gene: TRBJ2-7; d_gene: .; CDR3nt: TGTGCCAGCAGCCAAGATAGCCTCTCCTACGAGCAGTACTTC; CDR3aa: CASSQDSLSYEQYF
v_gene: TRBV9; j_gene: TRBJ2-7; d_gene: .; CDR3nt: TGTGCCAGCAGCGTAGGGGGAGGTGCCCGCGAGCAGTACTTC; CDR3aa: CASSVGGGAREQYF
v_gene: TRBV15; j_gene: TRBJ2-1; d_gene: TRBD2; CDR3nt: TGTGCCACCAGCAGGGCTAGCGGGAGTATCACCTACAATGAGCAGTTCTTC; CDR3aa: CATSRASGSITYNEQFF
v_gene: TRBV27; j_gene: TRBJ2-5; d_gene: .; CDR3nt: TGTGCCAGCAGTTTATCCCCGGCGCAGGGCGGACAAGAGACCCAGTACTTC; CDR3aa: CASSLSPAQGGQETQYF
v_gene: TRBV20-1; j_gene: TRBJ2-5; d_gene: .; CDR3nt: TGCAGTGCTAGTAACCAAGAGACCCAGTACTTC; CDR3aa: CSASNQETQYF
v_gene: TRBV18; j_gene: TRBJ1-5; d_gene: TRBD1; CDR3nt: TGTGCCAGCTCACCGAGCACCGGGACAGGGGGCGGTCAGCCCCAGCATTTT; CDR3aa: CASSPSTGTGGGQPQHF
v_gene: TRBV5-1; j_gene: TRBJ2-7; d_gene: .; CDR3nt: TGCGCCAGCAGCCAGAATGGGGAAGGAACCTACGAGCAGTACTTC; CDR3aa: CASSQNGEGTYEQYF
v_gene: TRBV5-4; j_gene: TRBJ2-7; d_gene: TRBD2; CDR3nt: TGTGCCAGCAGCTGGGGACTACCCTCCTACGAGCAGTACTTC; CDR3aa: CASSWGLPSYEQYF
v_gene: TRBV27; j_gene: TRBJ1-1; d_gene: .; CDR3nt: TGTGCCAGCACCACCGGACCTTACACTGAAGCTTTCTTT; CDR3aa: CASTTGPYTEAFF
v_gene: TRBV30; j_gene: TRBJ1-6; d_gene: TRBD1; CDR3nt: TGTGCCTGGAGTTTCGACAGGGGCAGCTATAATTCACCCCTCCACTTT; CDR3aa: CAWSFDRGSYNSPLHF
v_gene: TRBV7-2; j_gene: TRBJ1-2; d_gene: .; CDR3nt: TGTGCCAGCAGCTTAGAAGGCGTCCCCTCCTATGGCTACACCTTC; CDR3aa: CASSLEGVPSYGYTF